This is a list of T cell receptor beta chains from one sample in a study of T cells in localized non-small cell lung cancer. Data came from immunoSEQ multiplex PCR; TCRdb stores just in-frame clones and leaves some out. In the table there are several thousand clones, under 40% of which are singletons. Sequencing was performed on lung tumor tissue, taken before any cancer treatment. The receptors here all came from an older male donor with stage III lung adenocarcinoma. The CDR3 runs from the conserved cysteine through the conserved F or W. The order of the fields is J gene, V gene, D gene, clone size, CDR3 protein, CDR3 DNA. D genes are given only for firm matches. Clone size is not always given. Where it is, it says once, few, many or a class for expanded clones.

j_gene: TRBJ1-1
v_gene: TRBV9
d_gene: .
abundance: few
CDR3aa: CASSLDIQTPGGYTEAFF
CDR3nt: TGTGCCAGCTCCCTGGACATTCAAACACCCGGGGGGTACACTGAAGCTTTCTTT

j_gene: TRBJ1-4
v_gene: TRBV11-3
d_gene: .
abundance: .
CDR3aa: CASSLVSARVFYEKLFF
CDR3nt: TGTGCCAGCAGCTTAGTCTCAGCGAGGGTTTTCTATGAAAAACTGTTTTTT

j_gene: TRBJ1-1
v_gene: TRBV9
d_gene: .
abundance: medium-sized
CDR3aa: CASSVVEGSHEAFF
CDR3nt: TGTGCCAGCAGCGTAGTAGAGGGTTCACACGAAGCTTTCTTT

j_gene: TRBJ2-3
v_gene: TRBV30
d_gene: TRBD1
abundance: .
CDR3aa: CAWSIKRGRTDTQYF
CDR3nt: TGTGCCTGGAGTATAAAAAGGGGGCGGACAGATACGCAGTATTTT

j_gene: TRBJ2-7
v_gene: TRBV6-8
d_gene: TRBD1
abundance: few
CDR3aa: CASEAGTGYYEQYF
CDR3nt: TGTGCCAGTGAAGCCGGGACAGGGTACTACGAGCAGTACTTC

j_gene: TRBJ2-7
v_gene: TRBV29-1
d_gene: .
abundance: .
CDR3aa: CSVEGDGNEQYF
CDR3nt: TGCAGCGTTGAAGGCGACGGGAACGAGCAGTACTTC

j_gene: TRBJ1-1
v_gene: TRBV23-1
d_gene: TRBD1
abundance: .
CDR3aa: CASSQENTGTGGTEAFF
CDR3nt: TGCGCCAGCAGCCAAGAAAATACCGGGACAGGGGGCACTGAAGCTTTCTTT

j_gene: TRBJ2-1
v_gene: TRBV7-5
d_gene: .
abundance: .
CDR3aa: CASSLAGRGPYNEQFF
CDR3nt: TGTGCCAGCAGCTTGGCTGGACGAGGGCCCTACAATGAGCAGTTCTTC

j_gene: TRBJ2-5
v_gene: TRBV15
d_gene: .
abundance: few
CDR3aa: CATSRARVYQETQYF
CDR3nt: TGTGCCACCAGCAGAGCTAGAGTGTACCAAGAGACCCAGTACTTC

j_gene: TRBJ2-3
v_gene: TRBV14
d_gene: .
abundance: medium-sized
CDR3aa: CASSGSRRGPDTQYF
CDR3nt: TGTGCCAGCAGCGGCAGCAGACGAGGCCCAGATACGCAGTATTTT

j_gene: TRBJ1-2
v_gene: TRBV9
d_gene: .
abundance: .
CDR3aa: CASSVVGGSYGYTF
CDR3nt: TGTGCCAGCAGCGTAGTGGGGGGGAGCTATGGCTACACCTTC

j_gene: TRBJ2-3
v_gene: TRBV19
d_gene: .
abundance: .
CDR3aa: CASSIGAGLGTDTQYF
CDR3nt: TGTGCCAGTAGTATAGGGGCGGGCTTAGGGACAGATACGCAGTATTTT

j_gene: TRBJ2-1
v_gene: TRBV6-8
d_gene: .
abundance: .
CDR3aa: CASTQKADEQFF
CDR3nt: TGTGCCAGCACTCAAAAGGCGGATGAGCAGTTCTTC

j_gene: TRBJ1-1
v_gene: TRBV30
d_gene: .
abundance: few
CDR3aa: CAWNRGAGRTEAFF
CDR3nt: TGTGCCTGGAATAGAGGCGCGGGTAGGACTGAAGCTTTCTTT

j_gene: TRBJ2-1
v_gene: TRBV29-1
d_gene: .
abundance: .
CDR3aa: CSVEPQTRMNEQFF
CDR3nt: TGCAGCGTTGAACCCCAGACCAGGATGAATGAGCAGTTCTTC

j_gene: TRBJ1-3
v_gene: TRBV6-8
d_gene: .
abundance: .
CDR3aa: CASDVGANSGNTIYF
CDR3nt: TGTGCCAGCGATGTCGGGGCCAACTCTGGAAACACCATATATTTT

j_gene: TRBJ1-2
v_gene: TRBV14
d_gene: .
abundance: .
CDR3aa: CASSQDGTNYGYTF
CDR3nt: TGTGCCAGCAGCCAAGATGGGACAAACTATGGCTACACCTTC

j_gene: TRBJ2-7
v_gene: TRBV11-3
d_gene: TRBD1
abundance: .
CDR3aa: CASSSSGPGQGAASSYEQYF
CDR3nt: TGTGCCAGCAGCTCCTCCGGACCGGGACAGGGAGCCGCCTCCTCCTACGAGCAGTACTTC

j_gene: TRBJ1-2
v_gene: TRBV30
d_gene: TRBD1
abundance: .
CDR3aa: CAWSVRGRQWGYTF
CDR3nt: TGTGCCTGGAGTGTTAGGGGGCGGCAATGGGGCTACACCTTC

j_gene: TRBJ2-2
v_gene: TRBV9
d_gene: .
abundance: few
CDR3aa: CASSVADGRTGELFF
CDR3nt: TGTGCCAGCAGCGTTGCGGACGGTCGGACCGGGGAGCTGTTTTTT

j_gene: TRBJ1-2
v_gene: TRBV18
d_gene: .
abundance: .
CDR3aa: CASSPGHGLNYGYTF
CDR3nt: TGTGCCAGCTCACCAGGGCACGGGTTAAACTATGGCTACACCTTC

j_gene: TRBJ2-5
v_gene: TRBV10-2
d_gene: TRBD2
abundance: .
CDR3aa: CASSLGTTGAETQYF
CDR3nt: TGCGCCAGCAGTCTCGGGACTACCGGGGCGGAGACCCAGTACTTC

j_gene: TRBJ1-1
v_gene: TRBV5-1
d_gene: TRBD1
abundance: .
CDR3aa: CASSLVGGDTEAFF
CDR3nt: TGCGCCAGCAGCTTGGTAGGGGGCGACACTGAAGCTTTCTTT

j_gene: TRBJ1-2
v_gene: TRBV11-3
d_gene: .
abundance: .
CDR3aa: CASSRQSLYYGYTF
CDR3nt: TGTGCCAGCAGCAGACAGTCGCTATACTATGGCTACACCTTC

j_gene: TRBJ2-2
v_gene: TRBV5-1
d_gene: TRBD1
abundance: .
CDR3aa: CASSLSTGHPTGELFF
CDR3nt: TGCGCCAGCAGCTTGTCGACAGGGCACCCTACCGGGGAGCTGTTTTTT